This record looks at one TCR beta chain sequence and its context. The antigen is unknown. The data were taken from a study of tumor and adjacent non-tumor tissue in lung cancer. At the level of the study: Aged about 31 to 80 years, patients included about 11 men and a handful of women with stage I to III disease.

RNA was extracted from bulk tissue without any cell sorting. Distant lung tissue was collected more than 3 cm away from the tumor edge. Study-wide results and caveats: TCR diversity was significantly greater in tumor than normal lung tissue. Top 100 clones took a larger repertoire share in normal lung.

The germline CDR1 and CDR2 sequences are MDHEN and SYDVKM. The CDR3 is made up of 14 amino acids. The V and J ends lost 5 bases and 1 base respectively, with 10 bases between them. A modified ARM-PCR protocol with three rounds of nested PCR amplified TCRbeta. A single record per CDR3 protein comes from TCRdb applying MiXCR to the multiplex PCR reads. The sample records under 45,000 distinct CDR3 sequences, roughly 60% being singletons. The rearrangement joins TRBV28 to TRBJ2-3; maybe TRBD1 (5 bases). Sequenced: distant non-tumor lung tissue. This receptor was obtained from a man aged 45-65 years with non-small cell lung cancer. The CDR3 nucleotides read TGTGCCAGCAGTCTCCTACAGGGCACAGATACGCAGTATTTT. Its translation is CASSLLQGTDTQYF.